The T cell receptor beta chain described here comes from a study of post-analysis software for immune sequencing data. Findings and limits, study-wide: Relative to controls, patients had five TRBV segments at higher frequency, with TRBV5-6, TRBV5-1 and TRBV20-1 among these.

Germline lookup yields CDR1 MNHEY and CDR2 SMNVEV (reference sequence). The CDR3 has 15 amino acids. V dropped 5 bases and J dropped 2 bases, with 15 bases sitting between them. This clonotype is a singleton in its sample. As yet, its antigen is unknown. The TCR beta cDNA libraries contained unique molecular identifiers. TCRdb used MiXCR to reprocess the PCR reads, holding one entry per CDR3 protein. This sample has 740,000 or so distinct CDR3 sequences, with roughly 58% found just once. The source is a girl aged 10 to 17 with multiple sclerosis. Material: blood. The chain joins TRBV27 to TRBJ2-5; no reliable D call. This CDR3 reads CASSPRAVPQETQYF. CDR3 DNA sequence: TGTGCCAGCAGTCCAAGGGCCGTACCACAAGAGACCCAGTACTTC.